This entry is about one T cell receptor beta chain. What it binds is not known. This sample is part of a study of monozygotic twins with inflammatory bowel disease. Study-wide points: Fewer clonotypes were shared with others by IBD patients than by healthy twins, especially with disease activity.

This CDR3 is 14 amino acids long. The V gene's germline CDR1 is DFQATT and CDR2 SNEGSKA (reference sequence). TCRdb reprocessed the 5' RACE reads and keeps a single row for each CDR3 protein, giving no DNA. This sample's table reports more than 300,000 distinct CDR3 sequences. Sequencing was done on a sample of blood. This clonotype originated in a human donor with ulcerative colitis or Crohn's disease, or a healthy co-twin of an affected twin (not recorded which). The chain has TRBV20-1 and TRBJ2-5; TCRdb names TRBD2, which stays unverified in the absence of DNA. CDR3 amino acids: CSAPAGGAEETQYF.